What follows are 14 T cell receptor beta chains derived from one specimen sequenced in a study of blood T cell repertoires in COVID-19. TCRdb's table, derived via immunoSEQ multiplex PCR, lists solely in-frame clones and lacks some. In the table there are approximately 270,000 clones, roughly 89% of which are singletons. Sequenced: peripheral blood. These receptors were obtained from a man aged 50-59 years with acute or convalescent COVID-19.

This chain uses TRBV5-6 with TRBJ1-2; 11 bases agree with TRBD1. Trimming cost V 4 bases and J 6 bases; bases outside gene matches: 5. The CDR3 is 14 residues long. Germline CDR1 reads SGHDT; CDR2 reads YYEEEE. The CDR3 DNA sequence: TGTGCCAGCAGCCCGGGACAGGGGGTTCATGGCTACACCTTC. Its protein is CASSPGQGVHGYTF.

This sequence joins TRBV6-5 and TRBJ1-1, with no clear D. Germline V gene lookup returns CDR1 MNHEY and CDR2 SVGAGI. The V and J ends lost 6 bases and 7 bases respectively, with 15 bases between them. The CDR3 covers 13 residues. CDR3 region: CASSRLAGGEAFF. The CDR3 region has the DNA TGTGCCAGCAGCCGACTCGCGGGAGGTGAAGCTTTCTTT.

The rearrangement uses TRBV6-5 and TRBJ2-1; 7 nucleotides line up with TRBD2. With 6 bases clipped from V and 1 base from J, the junction kept 6 bases outside the gene matches. CDR1 and CDR2 (germline): MNHEY, SVGAGI. The CDR3 has 15 amino acids. CDR3 loop: CASRTRGGSYNEQFF. CDR3 DNA sequence: TGTGCCAGCAGGACCCGCGGGGGTTCCTACAATGAGCAGTTCTTC.

Comment on this clone: The junction and the germline gene differ at one end; a read error may be behind it. The chain links TRBV7-7 to TRBJ1-3; D is undetermined. Germline assignment: CDR1 SSHAT and CDR2 FNYEAQ (reference sequence). CDR3 length: 15 amino acids. For the CDR3, the DNA is TGTGCTAGCAGTCTAGACCGGAGCTCTGGAAACACCATATATTTT. It is translated as CASSLDRSSGNTIYF.

Only a few counts were recorded for this clone. The chain joins TRBV3-1 (or the pseudogene TRBV3-2) to TRBJ1-6, with D tentatively TRBD1 (6 bases). The CDR3 covers 16 residues. V was clipped by 0 bases and J by 7 bases, with 13 bases between them. Germline-derived CDR1 and CDR2 are LGHDT and YNNKEL (reference sequence). The CDR3 region is CASSQDGTGWNSPLHF. CDR3 coding DNA: TGTGCCAGCAGCCAAGACGGCACAGGGTGGAATTCACCCCTCCACTTT.

The chain combines TRBV6-5 with TRBJ1-1; perhaps TRBD1 as D (5 bases). Germline assignment: CDR1 MNHEY and CDR2 SVGAGI. The CDR3 sequence is 15 residues long. V was shortened by 7 bases and J by 1 base, with 16 bases between the two germline ends. In nucleotides, the CDR3 is TGTGCCAGCACCCCCGGGGGTCCCTGGAACACTGAAGCTTTCTTT. Translation gives CASTPGGPWNTEAFF.

The chain uses TRBV11-3 and TRBJ2-5, with 7 bases identical to TRBD1. V shed 1 base, J shed 0 bases, and the junction held 2 bases outside the gene matches. The CDR3 is 15 amino acids. CDR1 SGHNT and CDR2 YENEEA come from the germline V gene. The CDR3 loop reads CASSLGGQHQETQYF. CDR3 in DNA: TGTGCCAGCAGCTTAGGGGGACAGCACCAAGAGACCCAGTACTTC.

This clone has a handful of counts. This chain links TRBV7-3 with TRBJ2-3, with D tentatively TRBD1 (6 bases). V shed 2 bases and J shed 0 bases, with 9 bases lying between them. The CDR3 has 15 residues. Germline loops: CDR1 SGHTA, CDR2 FQGTGA. The CDR3 protein is CASSLGQPSTDTQYF. In DNA form, the CDR3 reads TGTGCCAGCAGCTTAGGACAGCCTAGCACAGATACGCAGTATTTT.

The V gene is TRBV11-3, the J gene TRBJ2-2; no firm D call. V was clipped by 0 bases and J by 7 bases, with 6 bases between them. This CDR3 has 13 amino acids. Germline V gives CDR1 SGHNT, CDR2 YENEEA. DNA for the CDR3: TGTGCCAGCAGCTTAGACGGCGGCGGGGAGCTGTTTTTT. The encoded protein is CASSLDGGGELFF.

This chain links TRBV6-5 with TRBJ2-2, with TRBD1 identical over 8 bases. The CDR3 consists of 15 residues. V trimming: 5 bases; J trimming: 4 bases; junction bases outside the gene matches: 6. Germline lookup yields CDR1 MNHEY and CDR2 SVGAGI. DNA for the CDR3: TGTGCCAGCAGTACCGACAGGGGCGTCACCGGGGAGCTGTTTTTT. Its translation: CASSTDRGVTGELFF.

This clone was seen more than once but under ten times. The chain uses TRBV6-6 and TRBJ2-7, with D unresolved. CDR1 MNHNY and CDR2 SVGAGI come from the germline V gene (reference sequence). V shed 4 bases and J shed 6 bases, with 10 bases lying between them. This CDR3 is 12 amino acids long. For the CDR3, the DNA is TGTGCCAGCAGTTCCTTCCCGGTCGAGCAGTACTTC. Protein sequence: CASSSFPVEQYF.

With respect to this clone: The same CDR3 arises from other DNA sequences in this sample as well. The gene calls are TRBV18 and TRBJ2-5, with 10 bases that match TRBD1. The CDR3 is 13 amino acids. CDR1 and CDR2 (germline): KGHSH, LQKENI. Trimming removed 3 bases from V and 5 bases from J; junction bases left unmatched: 0. CDR3 region: CASSPGQGETQYF. In DNA, the CDR3 is TGTGCCAGCTCACCGGGACAGGGGGAGACCCAGTACTTC.

The chain combines TRBV6-6 with TRBJ2-2; D not certain. With 4 bases removed from V and 7 bases from J, the gap between germline ends came to 10 bases. Per germline, CDR1 MNHNY and CDR2 SVGAGI (reference sequence). This CDR3 has 13 residues. DNA of the CDR3: TGTGCCAGCAGTTCCGGGTCCCTCGGGGAGCTGTTTTTT. Its translation: CASSSGSLGELFF.

V is TRBV5-1 and J is TRBJ2-3; 7 nucleotides line up with TRBD2. CDR1 is SGHRS, CDR2 YFSETQ, per germline. Trimming removed 0 bases from V and 2 bases from J; junction bases left unmatched: 12. The CDR3 spans 18 residues. CDR3: CASSLGRSQRGYTDTQYF. The CDR3 DNA sequence: TGCGCCAGCAGCTTGGGACGCTCCCAGCGGGGTTACACAGATACGCAGTATTTT.